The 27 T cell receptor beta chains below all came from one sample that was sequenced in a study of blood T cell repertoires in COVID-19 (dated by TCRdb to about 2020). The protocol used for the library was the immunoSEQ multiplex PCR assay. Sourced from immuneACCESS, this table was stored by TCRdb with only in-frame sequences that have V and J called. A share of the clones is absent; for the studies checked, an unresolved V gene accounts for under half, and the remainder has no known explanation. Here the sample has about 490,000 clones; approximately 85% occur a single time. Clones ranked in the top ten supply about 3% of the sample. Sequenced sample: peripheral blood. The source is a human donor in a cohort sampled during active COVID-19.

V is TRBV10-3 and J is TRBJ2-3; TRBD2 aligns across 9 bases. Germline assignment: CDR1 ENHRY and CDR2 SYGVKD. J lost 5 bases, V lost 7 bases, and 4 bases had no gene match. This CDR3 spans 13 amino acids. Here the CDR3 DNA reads TGTGCCATCATGACTAGCGGCGGAGATACGCAGTATTTT. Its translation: CAIMTSGGDTQYF.

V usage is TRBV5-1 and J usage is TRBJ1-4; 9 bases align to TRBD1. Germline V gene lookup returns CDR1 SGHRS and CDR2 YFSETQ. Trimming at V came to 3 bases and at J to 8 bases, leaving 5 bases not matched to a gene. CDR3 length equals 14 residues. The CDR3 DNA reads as TGCGCCAGCAGCTCGACAGGGGGGCAGGAAAAACTGTTTTTT. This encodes CASSSTGGQEKLFF.

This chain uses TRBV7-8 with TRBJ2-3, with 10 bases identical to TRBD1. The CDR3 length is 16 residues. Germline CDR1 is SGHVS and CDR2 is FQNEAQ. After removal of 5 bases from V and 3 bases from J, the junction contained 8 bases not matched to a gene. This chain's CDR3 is CASSTRTGGNTDTQYF. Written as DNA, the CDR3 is TGTGCCAGCAGCACCCGGACAGGGGGAAATACAGATACGCAGTATTTT.

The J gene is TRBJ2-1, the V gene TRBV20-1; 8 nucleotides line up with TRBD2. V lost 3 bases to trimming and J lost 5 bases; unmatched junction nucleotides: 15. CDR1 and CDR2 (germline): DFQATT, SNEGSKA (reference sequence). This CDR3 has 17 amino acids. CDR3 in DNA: TGCAGTGCTAGTCCAGAAACGGGAGGGCCGAGGCACAATGAGCAGTTCTTC. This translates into CSASPETGGPRHNEQFF.

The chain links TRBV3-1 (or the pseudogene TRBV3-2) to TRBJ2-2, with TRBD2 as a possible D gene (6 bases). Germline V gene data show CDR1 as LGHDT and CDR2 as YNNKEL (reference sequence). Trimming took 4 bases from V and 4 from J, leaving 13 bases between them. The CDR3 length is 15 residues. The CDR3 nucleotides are TGTGCCAGCAGCCCCCAGGAGGGTAGCACCGGGGAGCTGTTTTTT. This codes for CASSPQEGSTGELFF.

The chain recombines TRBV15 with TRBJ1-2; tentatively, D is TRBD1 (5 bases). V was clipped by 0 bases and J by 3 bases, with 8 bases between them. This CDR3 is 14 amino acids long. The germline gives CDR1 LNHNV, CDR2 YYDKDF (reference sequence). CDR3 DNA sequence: TGTGCCACCAGCAGAGAAGCCAGGGACTATGGCTACACCTTC. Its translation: CATSREARDYGYTF.

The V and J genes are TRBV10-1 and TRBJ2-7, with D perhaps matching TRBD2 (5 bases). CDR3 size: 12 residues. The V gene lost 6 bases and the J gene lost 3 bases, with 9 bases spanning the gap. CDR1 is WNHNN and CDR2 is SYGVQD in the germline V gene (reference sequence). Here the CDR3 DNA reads TGCGCCAGCAGACCTAGCCGCTACGAGCAGTACTTC. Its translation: CASRPSRYEQYF.

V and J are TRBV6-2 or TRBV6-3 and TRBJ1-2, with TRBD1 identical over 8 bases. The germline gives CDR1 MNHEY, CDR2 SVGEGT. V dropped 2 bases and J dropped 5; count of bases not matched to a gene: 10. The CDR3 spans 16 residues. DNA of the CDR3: TGTGCCAGCAGTTACAGCCAGGGGGCAAACCCTTATGGCTACACCTTC. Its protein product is CASSYSQGANPYGYTF.

The CDR3 DNA reads as TGCGCCAGCAGCCTGACAGGTGGCAATCAGCCCCAGCATTTT. It is translated as CASSLTGGNQPQHF. V is TRBV5-1 and J is TRBJ1-5, with D possibly matching TRBD1 (6 bases). The CDR3 runs to 14 residues. Per germline, CDR1 SGHRS and CDR2 YFSETQ. V dropped 4 bases and J dropped 2 bases, with 10 bases sitting between them.

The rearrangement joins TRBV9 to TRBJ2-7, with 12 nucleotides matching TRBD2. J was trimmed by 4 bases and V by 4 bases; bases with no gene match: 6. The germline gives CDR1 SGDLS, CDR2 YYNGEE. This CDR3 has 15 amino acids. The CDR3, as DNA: TGTGCCAGCAGCCGATCTAGCGGGAGGGGGTACGAGCAGTACTTC. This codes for CASSRSSGRGYEQYF.

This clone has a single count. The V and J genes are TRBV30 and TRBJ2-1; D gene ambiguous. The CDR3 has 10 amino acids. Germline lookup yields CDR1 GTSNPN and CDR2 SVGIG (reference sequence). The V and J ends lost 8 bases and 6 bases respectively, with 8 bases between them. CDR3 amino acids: CATLGNEQFF. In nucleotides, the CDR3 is TGTGCCACCCTCGGCAATGAGCAGTTCTTC.

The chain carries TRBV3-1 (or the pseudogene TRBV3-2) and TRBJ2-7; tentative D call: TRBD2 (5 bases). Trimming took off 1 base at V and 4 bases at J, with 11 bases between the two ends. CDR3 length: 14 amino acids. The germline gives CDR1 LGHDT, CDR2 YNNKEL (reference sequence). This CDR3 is CASSQGDREYEQYF. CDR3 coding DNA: TGTGCCAGCAGCCAAGGAGACCGGGAATACGAGCAGTACTTC.

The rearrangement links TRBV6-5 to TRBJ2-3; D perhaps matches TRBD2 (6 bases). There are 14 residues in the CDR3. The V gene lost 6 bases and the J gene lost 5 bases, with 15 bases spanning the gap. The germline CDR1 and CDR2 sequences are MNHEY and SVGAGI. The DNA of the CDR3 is TGTGCCAGCAGAGCCCAGCACGGGGGAGATACGCAGTATTTT. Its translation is CASRAQHGGDTQYF.

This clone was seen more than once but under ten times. The CDR3 nucleotides are TGCGCCAGCAGCCTCCTTAGCGGGAGGCCCCCCTACGAGCAGTACTTC. Its protein is CASSLLSGRPPYEQYF. V gene TRBV4-1 combines with J gene TRBJ2-7, with 10 bases lining up with TRBD2. Germline V gene lookup returns CDR1 MGHRA and CDR2 YSYEKL. The CDR3 covers 16 residues. Trimming at V came to 4 bases and at J to 2 bases, leaving 8 bases not matched to a gene.

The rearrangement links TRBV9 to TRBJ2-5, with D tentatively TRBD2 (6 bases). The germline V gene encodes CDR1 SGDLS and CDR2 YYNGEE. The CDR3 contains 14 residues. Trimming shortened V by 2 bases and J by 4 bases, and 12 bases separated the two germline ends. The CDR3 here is CASSVSGARETQYF. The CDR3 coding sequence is TGTGCCAGCAGCGTTTCGGGAGCTCGAGAGACCCAGTACTTC.

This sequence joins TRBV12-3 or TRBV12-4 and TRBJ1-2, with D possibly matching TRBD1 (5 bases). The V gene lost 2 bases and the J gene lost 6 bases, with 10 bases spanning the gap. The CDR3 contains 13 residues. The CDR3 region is CASSLQGRDGYTF. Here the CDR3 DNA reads TGTGCCAGCAGTTTACAGGGCCGGGATGGCTACACCTTC.

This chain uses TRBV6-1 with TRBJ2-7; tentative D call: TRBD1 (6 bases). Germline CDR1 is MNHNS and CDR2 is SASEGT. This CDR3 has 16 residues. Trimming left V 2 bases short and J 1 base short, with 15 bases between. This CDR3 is CASSEPPGALSYEQYF. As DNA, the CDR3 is TGTGCCAGCAGTGAACCCCCAGGGGCTTTATCCTACGAGCAGTACTTC.

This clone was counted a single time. The CDR3 coding sequence is TGTGCCAGCAGTTACCAAGGAGGGGACACTGAAGCTTTCTTT. Protein product: CASSYQGGDTEAFF. The chain couples TRBV6-5 to TRBJ1-1; TRBD1 might be the D (5 bases). The germline V and J ends were trimmed by 2 bases and 3 bases, with 10 bases remaining between them. The CDR3 contains 14 residues. CDR1 and CDR2 (germline): MNHEY, SVGAGI.

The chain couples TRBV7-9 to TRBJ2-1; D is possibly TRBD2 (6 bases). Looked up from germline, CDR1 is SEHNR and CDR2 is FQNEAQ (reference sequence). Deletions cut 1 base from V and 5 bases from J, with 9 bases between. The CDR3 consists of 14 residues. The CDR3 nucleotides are TGTGCCAGCAGCTTAGTTGGAGGGGACAATGAGCAGTTCTTC. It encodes CASSLVGGDNEQFF. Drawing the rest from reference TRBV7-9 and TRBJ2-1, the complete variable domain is DTGVSQNPRHKITKRGQNVTFRCDPISEHNRLYWYRQTLGQGPEFLTYFQNEAQLEKSRLLSDRFSAERPKGSFSTLEIQRTEQGDSAMYLCASSLVGGDNEQFFGPGTRLTVL.

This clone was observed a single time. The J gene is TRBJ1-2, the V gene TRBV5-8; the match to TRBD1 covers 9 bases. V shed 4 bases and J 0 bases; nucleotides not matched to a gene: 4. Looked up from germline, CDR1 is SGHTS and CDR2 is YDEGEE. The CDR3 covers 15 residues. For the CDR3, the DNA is TGTGCCAGCAGCCGGGACAGGGAAACTAACTATGGCTACACCTTC. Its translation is CASSRDRETNYGYTF.

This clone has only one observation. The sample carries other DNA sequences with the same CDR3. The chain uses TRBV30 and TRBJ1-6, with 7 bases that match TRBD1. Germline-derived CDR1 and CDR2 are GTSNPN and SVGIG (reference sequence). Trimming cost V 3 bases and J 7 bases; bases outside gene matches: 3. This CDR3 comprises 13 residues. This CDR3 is CAWRTGANSPLHF. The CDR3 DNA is TGTGCCTGGAGAACAGGGGCCAATTCACCCCTCCACTTT.

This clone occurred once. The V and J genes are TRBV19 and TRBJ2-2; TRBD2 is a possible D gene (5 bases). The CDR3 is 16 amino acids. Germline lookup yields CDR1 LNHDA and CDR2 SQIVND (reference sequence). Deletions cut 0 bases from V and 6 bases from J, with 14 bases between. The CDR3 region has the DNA TGTGCCAGTAGTATAGAACGGGGAATTTGGGCCGGGGAGCTGTTTTTT. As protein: CASSIERGIWAGELFF.

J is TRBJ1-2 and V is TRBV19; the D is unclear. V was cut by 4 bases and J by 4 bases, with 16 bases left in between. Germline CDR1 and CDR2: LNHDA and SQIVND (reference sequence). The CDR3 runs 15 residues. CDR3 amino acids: CASSTMGVEIYGYTF. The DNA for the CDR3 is TGTGCCAGTAGTACCATGGGAGTGGAGATCTATGGCTACACCTTC.

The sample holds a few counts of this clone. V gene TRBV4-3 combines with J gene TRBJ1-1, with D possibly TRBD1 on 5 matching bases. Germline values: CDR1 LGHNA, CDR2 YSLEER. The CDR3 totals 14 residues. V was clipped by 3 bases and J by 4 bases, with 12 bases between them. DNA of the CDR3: TGCGCCAGCAGCCATCTAAGGGGCAGCACTGAAGCTTTCTTT. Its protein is CASSHLRGSTEAFF.

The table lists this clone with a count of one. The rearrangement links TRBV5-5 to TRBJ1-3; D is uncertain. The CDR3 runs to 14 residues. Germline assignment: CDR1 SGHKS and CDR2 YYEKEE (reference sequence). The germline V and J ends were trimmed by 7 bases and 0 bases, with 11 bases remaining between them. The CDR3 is CASFIESSGNTIYF. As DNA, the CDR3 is TGTGCCAGCTTTATAGAGAGCTCTGGAAACACCATATATTTT.

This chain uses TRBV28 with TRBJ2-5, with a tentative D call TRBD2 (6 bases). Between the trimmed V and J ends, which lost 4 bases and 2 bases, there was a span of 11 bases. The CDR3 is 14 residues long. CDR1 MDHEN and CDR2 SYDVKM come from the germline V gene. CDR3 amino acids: CASSSSGGQETQYF. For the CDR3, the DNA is TGTGCCAGCAGTTCGTCCGGGGGACAAGAGACCCAGTACTTC.

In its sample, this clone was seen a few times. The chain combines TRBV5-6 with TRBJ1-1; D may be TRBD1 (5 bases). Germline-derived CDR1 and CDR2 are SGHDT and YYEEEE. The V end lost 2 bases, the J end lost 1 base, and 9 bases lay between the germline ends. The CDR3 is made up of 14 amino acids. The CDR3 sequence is CASSFGGWNTEAFF. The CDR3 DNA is TGTGCCAGCAGCTTCGGGGGGTGGAACACTGAAGCTTTCTTT.